This T cell receptor beta chain came from a study of cytomegalovirus exposure and HLA in healthy donors. TCRdb's copy holds only in-frame clones and misses some; the assay was immunoSEQ multiplex PCR. The profile covers fewer than 350,000 clones, with roughly 90% appearing a single time and approximately 0.88% taken by the ten largest. Germline V gene sequence: CDR1 MNHEY, CDR2 SMNVEV (reference sequence). The CDR3 contains 15 residues. The junction had 3 bases not matched to a gene; V was cut back by 3 bases and J by 8 bases. The receptor comes from a woman aged 18-30 years in good health and CMV-seronegative. The chain employs TRBV27 and TRBJ2-1, with 14 bases identical to TRBD2. The sequencing sample was made of PBMCs. The CDR3 region has the DNA TGTGCCAGCAGTTTTGGGACTAGCGGGAGTGATGAGCAGTTCTTC. Protein sequence: CASSFGTSGSDEQFF.